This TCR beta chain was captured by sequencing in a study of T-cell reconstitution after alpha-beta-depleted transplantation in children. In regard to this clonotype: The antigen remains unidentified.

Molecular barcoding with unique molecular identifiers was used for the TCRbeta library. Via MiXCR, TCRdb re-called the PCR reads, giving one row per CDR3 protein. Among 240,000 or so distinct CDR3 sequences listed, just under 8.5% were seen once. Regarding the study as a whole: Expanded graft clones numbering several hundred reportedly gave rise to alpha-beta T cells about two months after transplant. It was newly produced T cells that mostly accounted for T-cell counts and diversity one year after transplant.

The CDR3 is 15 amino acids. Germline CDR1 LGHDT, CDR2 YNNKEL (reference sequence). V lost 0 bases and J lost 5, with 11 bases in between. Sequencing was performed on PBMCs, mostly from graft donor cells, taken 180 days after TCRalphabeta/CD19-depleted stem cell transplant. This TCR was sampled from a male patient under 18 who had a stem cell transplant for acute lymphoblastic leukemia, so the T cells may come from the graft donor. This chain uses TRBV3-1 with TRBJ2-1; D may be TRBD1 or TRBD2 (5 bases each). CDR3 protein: CASSQDPGTHNEQFF. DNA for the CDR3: TGTGCCAGCAGCCAAGATCCGGGGACCCACAATGAGCAGTTCTTC.